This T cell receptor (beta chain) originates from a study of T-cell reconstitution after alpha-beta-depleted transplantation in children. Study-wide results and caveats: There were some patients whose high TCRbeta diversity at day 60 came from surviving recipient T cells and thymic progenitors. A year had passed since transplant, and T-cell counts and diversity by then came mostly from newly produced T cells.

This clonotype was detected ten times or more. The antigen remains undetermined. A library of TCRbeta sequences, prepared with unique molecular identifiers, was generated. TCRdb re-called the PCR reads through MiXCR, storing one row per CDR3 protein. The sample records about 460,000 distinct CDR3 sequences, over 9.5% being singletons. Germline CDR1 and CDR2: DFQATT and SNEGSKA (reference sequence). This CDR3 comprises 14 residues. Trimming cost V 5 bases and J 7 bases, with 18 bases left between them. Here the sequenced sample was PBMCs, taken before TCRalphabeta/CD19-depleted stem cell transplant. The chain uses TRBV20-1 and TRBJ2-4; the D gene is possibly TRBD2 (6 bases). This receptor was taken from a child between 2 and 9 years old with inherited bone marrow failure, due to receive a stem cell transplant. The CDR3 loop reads CSAFGVTSLNIQYF. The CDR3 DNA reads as TGCAGTGCTTTTGGGGTGACTAGTCTGAACATTCAGTACTTC.